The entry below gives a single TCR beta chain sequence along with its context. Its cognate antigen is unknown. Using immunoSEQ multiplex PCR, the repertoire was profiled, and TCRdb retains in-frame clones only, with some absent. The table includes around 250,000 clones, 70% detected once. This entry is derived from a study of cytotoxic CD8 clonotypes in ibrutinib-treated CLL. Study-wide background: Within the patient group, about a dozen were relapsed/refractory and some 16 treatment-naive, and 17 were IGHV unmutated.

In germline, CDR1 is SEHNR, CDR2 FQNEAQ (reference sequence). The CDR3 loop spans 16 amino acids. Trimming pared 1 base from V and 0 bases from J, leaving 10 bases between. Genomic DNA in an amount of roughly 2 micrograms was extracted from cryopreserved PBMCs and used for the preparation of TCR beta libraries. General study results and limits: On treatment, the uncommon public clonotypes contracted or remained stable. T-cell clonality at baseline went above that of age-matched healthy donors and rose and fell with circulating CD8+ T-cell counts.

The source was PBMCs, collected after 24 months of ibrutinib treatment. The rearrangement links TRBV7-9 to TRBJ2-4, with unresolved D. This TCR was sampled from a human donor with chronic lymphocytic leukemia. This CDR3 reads CASSLVSPAAKNIQYF. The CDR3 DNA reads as TGTGCCAGCAGCTTAGTTTCTCCGGCAGCCAAAAACATTCAGTACTTC.